This T cell receptor (beta chain) was documented in a study of glioma-infiltrating T cells after dendritic cell vaccination. About this clone: What it binds is not known.

Repertoires were generated with immunoSEQ multiplex PCR, while TCRdb's copy carries only in-frame clones and drops some. The sample yields more than 95,000 clones, about four fifths seen once. Study outcomes and limitations: No direct clonality-survival link was found; a diverse polyclonal response may matter.

Before vaccination, two weeks after the third vaccination, and at progression, PBMC were collected. This TCR came from a human donor with glioblastoma. Specimen: blood, collected before dendritic cell vaccination.

The CDR3 DNA sequence: TGTGCCAGCAGTGACGGACAAGCGGGGGGTACTGAAGGGGAGCAGTTCTTC. Its translation: CASSDGQAGGTEGEQFF. V and J are TRBV6-4 and TRBJ2-1; 9 nucleotides match TRBD2. V shed 2 bases and J 10 bases; nucleotides not matched to a gene: 15. The CDR3 has 17 residues. CDR1 and CDR2 (germline): MRHNA, SNTAGT.